This T cell receptor beta chain was documented in a study of cytomegalovirus exposure and HLA in healthy donors. Points from the study as a whole: It has been reported that TCR beta sequences accurately predicted the HLA-A and HLA-B alleles of most subjects. A later analysis found that most CMV-associated TCR beta chains appeared HLA-restricted.

V was clipped by 0 bases and J by 5 bases, with 13 bases between them. This CDR3 region has 15 residues. The germline CDR1 and CDR2 sequences are MNHEY and SVGAGI. Note on this clone: The antigen is not known.

The PCR was carried out with 60 Vbeta primers and 13 Jbeta primers. In the original workflow: About 11 million of 80 million or so unique TCR beta chains were shared, per a later count. Clones were read by immunoSEQ multiplex PCR, and TCRdb kept only the in-frame ones, dropping some. The V and J calls and clone size come from that table; D and trimming were worked out from the DNA. Of about 43,000 clones in the sample, about half were seen once. The chain uses TRBV6-5 and TRBJ1-1; D might be TRBD1 (5 bases). This receptor was identified in a man aged 55 to 70 in good health and CMV-seronegative. Specimen: PBMCs. The CDR3 loop reads CASSYSGAKGTEAFF. CDR3 bases: TGTGCCAGCAGTTACTCAGGGGCGAAGGGAACTGAAGCTTTCTTT.